This T cell receptor beta chain was recovered during a study of blood T cells in healthy people across ages. The overall study: For every two T cells, template switching captured about one barcoded beta molecule.

Study outcomes and limitations: Not knowing donor CMV status may have confounded expanded clonotype changes. Estimates based on one million T cells were treated as lower bounds.

In the case of this clonotype: What it recognizes is unknown.

The second PCR ran about 6 to 11 cycles with a sample-barcoded 5' primer and J-beta primers. TCRdb re-analysed the 5' RACE reads in MiXCR, keeping a single row per CDR3 protein. The sample yields around 690,000 distinct CDR3 sequences, 58% seen once. No fewer than 5.5 micrograms of total RNA were isolated from every sample. The sequenced sample consisted of blood. This receptor was identified in a man aged 55 to 70 in good health.

The CDR3 reads CASSQESASPKNIQYF. Written as DNA, the CDR3 is TGCGCCAGCAGCCAAGAGTCCGCAAGTCCCAAAAACATTCAGTACTTC. The V call is TRBV4-1, the J call TRBJ2-4; D not certain. The ends were cut back, 0 bases at V and 2 bases at J, with 11 bases in the middle. Looked up from germline, CDR1 is MGHRA and CDR2 is YSYEKL. The CDR3 contains 16 residues.